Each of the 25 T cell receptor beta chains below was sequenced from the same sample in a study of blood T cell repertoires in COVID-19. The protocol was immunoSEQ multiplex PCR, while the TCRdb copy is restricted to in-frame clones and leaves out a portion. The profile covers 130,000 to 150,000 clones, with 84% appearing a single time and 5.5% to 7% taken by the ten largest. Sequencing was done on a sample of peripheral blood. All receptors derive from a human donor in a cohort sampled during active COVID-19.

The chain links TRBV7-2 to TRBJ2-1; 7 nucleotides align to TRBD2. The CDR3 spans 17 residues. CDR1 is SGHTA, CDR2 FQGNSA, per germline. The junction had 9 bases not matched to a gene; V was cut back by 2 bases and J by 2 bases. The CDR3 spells CASSLSRFLAAYNEQFF. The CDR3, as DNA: TGTGCCAGCAGCTTAAGTAGGTTTCTAGCGGCCTACAATGAGCAGTTCTTC.

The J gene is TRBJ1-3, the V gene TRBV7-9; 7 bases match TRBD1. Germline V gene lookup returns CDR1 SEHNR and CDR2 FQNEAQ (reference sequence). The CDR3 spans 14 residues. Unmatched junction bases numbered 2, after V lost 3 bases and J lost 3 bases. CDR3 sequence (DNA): TGTGCCAGCAGCTTGACAGGGAGTGGAAACACCATATATTTT. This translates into CASSLTGSGNTIYF. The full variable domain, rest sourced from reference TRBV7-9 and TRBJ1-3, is DTGVSQNPRHKITKRGQNVTFRCDPISEHNRLYWYRQTLGQGPEFLTYFQNEAQLEKSRLLSDRFSAERPKGSFSTLEIQRTEQGDSAMYLCASSLTGSGNTIYFGEGSWLTVV.

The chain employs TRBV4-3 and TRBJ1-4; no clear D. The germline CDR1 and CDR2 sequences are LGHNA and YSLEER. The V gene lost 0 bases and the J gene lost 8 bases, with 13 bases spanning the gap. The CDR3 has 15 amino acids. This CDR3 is CASSQDKGDQEKLFF. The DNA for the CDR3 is TGCGCCAGCAGCCAAGATAAGGGAGATCAAGAAAAACTGTTTTTT.

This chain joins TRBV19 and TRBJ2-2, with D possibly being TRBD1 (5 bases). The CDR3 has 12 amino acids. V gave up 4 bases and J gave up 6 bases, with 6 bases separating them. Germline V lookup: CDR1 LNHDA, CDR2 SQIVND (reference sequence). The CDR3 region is CASSTRAGELFF. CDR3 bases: TGTGCCAGTAGTACCAGGGCCGGGGAGCTGTTTTTT.

The CDR3: CASSSPTGRNSPLHF. CDR3 nucleotide sequence: TGTGCCAGCAGTTCGCCGACAGGGAGGAATTCACCCCTCCACTTT. This chain links TRBV28 with TRBJ1-6, with 7 bases lining up with TRBD1. Unmatched junction bases numbered 7, after V lost 4 bases and J lost 7 bases. Germline lookup yields CDR1 MDHEN and CDR2 SYDVKM. This CDR3 has 15 amino acids.

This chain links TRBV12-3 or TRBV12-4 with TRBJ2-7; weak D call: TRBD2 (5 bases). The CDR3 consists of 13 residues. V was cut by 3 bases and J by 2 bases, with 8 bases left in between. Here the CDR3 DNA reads TGTGCCAGCAGTTTCGGGAACCCCTACGAGCAGTACTTC. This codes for CASSFGNPYEQYF.

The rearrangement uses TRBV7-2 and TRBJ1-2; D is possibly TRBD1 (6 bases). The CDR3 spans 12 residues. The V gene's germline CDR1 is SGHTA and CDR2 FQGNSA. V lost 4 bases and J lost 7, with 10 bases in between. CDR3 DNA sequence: TGTGCCAGCAGCTCCTCAGGGGTTGGCTACACCTTC. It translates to CASSSSGVGYTF.

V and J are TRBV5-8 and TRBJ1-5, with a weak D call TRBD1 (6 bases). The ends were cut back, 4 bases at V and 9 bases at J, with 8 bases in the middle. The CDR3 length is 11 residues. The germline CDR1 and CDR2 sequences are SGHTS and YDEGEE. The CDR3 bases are TGTGCCAGCAGCCAAGGGGGGCCCCAGCATTTT. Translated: CASSQGGPQHF.

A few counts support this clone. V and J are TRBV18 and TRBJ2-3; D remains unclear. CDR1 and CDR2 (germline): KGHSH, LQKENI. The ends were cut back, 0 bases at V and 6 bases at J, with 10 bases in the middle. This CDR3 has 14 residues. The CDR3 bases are TGTGCCAGCTCACCACCGGCCTCCCCGGATACGCAGTATTTT. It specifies CASSPPASPDTQYF.

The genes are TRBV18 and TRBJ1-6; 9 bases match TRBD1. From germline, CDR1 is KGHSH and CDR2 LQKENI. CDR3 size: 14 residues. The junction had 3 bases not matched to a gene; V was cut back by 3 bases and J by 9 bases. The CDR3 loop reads CASSPTGGGSPLHF. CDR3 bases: TGTGCCAGCTCACCCACAGGGGGCGGTTCACCCCTCCACTTT.

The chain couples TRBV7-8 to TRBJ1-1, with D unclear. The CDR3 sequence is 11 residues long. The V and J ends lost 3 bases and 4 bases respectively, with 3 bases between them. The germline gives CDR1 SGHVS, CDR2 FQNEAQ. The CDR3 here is CASSFSTEAFF. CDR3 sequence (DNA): TGTGCCAGCAGCTTCTCCACTGAAGCTTTCTTT.

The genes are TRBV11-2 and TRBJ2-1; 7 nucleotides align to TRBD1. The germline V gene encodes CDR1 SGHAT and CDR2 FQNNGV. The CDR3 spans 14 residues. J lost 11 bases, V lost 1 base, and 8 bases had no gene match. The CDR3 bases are TGTGCCAGCAGCTTAGCACTCGACAGGGCCAAGCAGTTCTTC. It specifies CASSLALDRAKQFF.

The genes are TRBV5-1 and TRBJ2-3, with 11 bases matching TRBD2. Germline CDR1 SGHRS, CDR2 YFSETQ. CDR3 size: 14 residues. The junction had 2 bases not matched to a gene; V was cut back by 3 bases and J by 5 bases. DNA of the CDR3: TGCGCCAGCAGCTATAGCGGGGGGGAAGATACGCAGTATTTT. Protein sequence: CASSYSGGEDTQYF.

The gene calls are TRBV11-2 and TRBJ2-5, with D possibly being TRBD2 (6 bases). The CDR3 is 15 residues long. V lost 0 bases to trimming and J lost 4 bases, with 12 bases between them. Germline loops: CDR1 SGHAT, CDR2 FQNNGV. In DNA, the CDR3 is TGTGCCAGCAGCTTAGACAGGGAGGCCCGAGAGACCCAGTACTTC. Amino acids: CASSLDREARETQYF.

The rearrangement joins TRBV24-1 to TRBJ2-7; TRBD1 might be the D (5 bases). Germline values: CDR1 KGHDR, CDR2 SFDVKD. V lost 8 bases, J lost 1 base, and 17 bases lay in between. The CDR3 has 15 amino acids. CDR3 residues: CATTQDILVSYEQYF. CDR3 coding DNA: TGTGCCACCACCCAGGACATCCTGGTATCCTACGAGCAGTACTTC.

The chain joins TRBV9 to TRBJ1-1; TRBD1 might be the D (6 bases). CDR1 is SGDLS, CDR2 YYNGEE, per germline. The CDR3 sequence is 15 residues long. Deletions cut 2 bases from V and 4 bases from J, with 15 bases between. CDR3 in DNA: TGTGCCAGCAGCGTGAGAAGGACAGATGCCACTGAAGCTTTCTTT. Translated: CASSVRRTDATEAFF.

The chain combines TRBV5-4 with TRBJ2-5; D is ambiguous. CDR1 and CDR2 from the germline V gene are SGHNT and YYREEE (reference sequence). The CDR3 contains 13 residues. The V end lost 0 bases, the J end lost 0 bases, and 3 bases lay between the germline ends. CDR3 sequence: CASSLGNQETQYF. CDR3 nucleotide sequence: TGTGCCAGCAGCTTGGGTAACCAAGAGACCCAGTACTTC. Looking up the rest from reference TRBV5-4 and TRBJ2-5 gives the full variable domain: ETGVTQSPTHLIKTRGQQVTLRCSSQSGHNTVSWYQQALGQGPQFIFQYYREEENGRGNFPPRFSGLQFPNYSSELNVNALELDDSALYLCASSLGNQETQYFGPGTRLLVL.

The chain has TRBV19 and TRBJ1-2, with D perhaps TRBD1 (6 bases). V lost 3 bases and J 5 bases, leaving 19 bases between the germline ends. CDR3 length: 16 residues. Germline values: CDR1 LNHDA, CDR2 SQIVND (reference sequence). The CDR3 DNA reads TGTGCCAGTAGTATGTTCCCCCAACAGGGCGAATATGGCTACACCTTC. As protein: CASSMFPQQGEYGYTF.

The CDR3 reads CASAAGGQDEQYF. CDR3 in DNA: TGTGCCAGCGCGGCGGGGGGCCAGGACGAGCAGTACTTC. The chain has TRBV6-5 and TRBJ2-7; TRBD2 aligns across 8 bases. Germline trimming cut 8 bases from V and 5 bases from J; bases unmatched to any gene: 8. This CDR3 spans 13 amino acids. Germline CDR1 and CDR2: MNHEY and SVGAGI.

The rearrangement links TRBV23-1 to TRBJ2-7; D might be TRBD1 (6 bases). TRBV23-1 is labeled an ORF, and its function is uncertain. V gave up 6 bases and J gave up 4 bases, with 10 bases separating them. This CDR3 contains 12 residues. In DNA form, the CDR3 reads TGCGCCAGCAGCCCTACAGGGTACGAGCAGTACTTC. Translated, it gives CASSPTGYEQYF.

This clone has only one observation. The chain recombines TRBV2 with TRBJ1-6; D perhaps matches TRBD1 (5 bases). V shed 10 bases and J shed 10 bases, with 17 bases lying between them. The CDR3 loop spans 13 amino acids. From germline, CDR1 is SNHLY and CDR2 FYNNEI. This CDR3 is CANRREGYSPLHF. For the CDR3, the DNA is TGTGCCAACCGCAGGGAGGGGTACTCACCCCTCCACTTT.

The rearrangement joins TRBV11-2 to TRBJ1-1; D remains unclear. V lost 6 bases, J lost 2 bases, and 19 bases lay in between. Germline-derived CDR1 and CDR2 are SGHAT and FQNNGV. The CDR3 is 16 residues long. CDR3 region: CASSTLRRTPNTEAFF. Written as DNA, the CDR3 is TGTGCCAGCAGTACTCTTCGACGGACTCCTAACACTGAAGCTTTCTTT.

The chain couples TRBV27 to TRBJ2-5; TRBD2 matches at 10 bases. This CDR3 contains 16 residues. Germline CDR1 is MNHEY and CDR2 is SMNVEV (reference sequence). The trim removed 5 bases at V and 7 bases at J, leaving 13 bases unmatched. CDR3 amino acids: CASSSLGASGGRTQYF. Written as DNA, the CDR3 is TGTGCCAGCAGTAGTCTCGGGGCTAGCGGGGGCAGGACCCAGTACTTC.

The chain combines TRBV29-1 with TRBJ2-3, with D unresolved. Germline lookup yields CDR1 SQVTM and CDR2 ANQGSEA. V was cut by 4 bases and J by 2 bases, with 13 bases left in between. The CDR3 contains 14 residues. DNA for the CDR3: TGCAGCGTTGCTGAGGCAGCTTACACAGATACGCAGTATTTT. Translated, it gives CSVAEAAYTDTQYF.

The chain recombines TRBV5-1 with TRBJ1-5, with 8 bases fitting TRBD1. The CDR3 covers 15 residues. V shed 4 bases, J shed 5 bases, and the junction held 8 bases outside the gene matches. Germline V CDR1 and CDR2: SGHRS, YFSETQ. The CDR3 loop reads CASSGTGTGHQPQHF. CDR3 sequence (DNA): TGCGCCAGCAGCGGCACCGGGACAGGACATCAGCCCCAGCATTTT.